Listed here is a single TCR beta chain. Germline V lookup: CDR1 MDHEN, CDR2 SYDVKM. With 7 bases removed from V and 3 bases from J, the gap between germline ends came to 12 bases. CDR3 length: 13 amino acids. PCR primers comprised 60 Vbeta and 13 Jbeta primers. The table came from immunoSEQ multiplex PCR; TCRdb's copy has only in-frame clones and leaves some out. The sample gives approximately 170,000 clones, approximately 81% of which show up once; 0.7% to 0.95% is in the top ten. This specimen belongs to a study of cytomegalovirus exposure and HLA in healthy donors. Study context: As an earlier analysis found, 150 million to 200 million T cells yielded about 120 million unique TCR beta sequences.

The material sequenced was PBMCs. The V and J genes are TRBV28 and TRBJ2-5; D remains ambiguous. The sequence derives from a woman aged 18-30 years in good health and CMV-seronegative. In DNA form, the CDR3 reads TGTGCCAGCATGAAGCGAAATAAAGAGACCCAGTACTTC. Residues: CASMKRNKETQYF.